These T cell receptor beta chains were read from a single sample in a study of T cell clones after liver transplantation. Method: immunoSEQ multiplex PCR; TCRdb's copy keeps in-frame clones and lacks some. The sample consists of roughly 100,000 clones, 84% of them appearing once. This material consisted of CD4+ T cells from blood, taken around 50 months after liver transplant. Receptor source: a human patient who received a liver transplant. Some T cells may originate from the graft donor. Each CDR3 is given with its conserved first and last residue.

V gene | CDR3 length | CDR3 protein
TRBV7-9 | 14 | CASSLPGNNYGYTF
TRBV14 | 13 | CASSRQGSSGYTF
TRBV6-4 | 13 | CASSRLASETQYF
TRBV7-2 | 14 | CASSFEGSGNTIYF
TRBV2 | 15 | CASSPERGINYGYTF
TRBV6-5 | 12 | CASSYGGRTAFF
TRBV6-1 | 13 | CASRQVSGGELFF
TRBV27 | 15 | CASSLNGLLSYEQYF
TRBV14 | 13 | CASSPFLADTQYF
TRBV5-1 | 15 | CASSLQGLLIQSLHF